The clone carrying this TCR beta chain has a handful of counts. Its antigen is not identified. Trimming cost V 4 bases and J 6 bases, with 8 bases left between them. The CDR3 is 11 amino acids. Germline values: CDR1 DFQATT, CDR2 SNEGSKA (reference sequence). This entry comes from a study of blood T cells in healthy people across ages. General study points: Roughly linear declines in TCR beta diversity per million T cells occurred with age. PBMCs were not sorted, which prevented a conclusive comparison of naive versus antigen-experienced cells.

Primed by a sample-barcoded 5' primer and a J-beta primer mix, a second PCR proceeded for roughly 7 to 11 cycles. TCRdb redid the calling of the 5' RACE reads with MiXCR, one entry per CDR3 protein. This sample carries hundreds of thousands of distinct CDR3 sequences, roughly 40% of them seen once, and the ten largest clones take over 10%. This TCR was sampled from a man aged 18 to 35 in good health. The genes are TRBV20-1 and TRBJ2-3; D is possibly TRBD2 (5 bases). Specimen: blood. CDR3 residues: CSAKLVDTQYF. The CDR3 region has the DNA TGCAGTGCTAAACTAGTGGATACGCAGTATTTT.